This T cell receptor beta chain was captured by sequencing in a study of response to subunit inactivated influenza vaccine. General study findings and limits: The authors put forward the suggestion that each seasonal influenza vaccination may bring in only a limited number of new T cells.

V shed 1 base, J shed 6 bases, and the junction held 5 bases outside the gene matches. The CDR3 is made up of 15 amino acids. Germline V gene lookup returns CDR1 SGHVS and CDR2 FQNEAQ. In its sample, this clonotype is medium-sized (0.01 to 0.1%). Its antigen is undetermined. TCRdb analysed the RT-PCR reads with MiXCR anew, one entry per CDR3 protein. Here the sample spans under 550,000 distinct CDR3 sequences, approximately 7.3% being singletons. Specimen: PBMCs from blood, collected 23 to 25 months after vaccination. This sequence was found in a man aged 50 to 75 who received an inactivated influenza vaccine. This sequence joins TRBV7-8 and TRBJ2-1; 8 bases agree with TRBD2. CDR3 DNA sequence: TGTGCCAGCAGCTTAGTGGTTAGCGGGATCAATGAGCAGTTCTTC. It yields the protein CASSLVVSGINEQFF.